This TCR beta chain appears in the sequencing data of a study of monozygotic twins with inflammatory bowel disease. Whole-study results and caveats: Using the inverse Simpson index, IBD patients had lower TCRbeta diversity than healthy co-twins.

A word on this clonotype: Its antigen is undetermined.

The CDR3 is made up of 13 amino acids. Germline CDR1 and CDR2: SGHTA and FQGNSA. The quantity of total RNA per TCR library was approximately 3.5 ug. TCRdb reanalyzed the 5' RACE reads, giving one entry per CDR3 protein sequence and no DNA. The record lists about 210,000 distinct CDR3 sequences, of which the ten most abundant hold around 7.7%. This TCR was recovered from a human donor with ulcerative colitis or Crohn's disease, or a healthy co-twin of an affected twin (not recorded which). The rearrangement uses TRBV7-2 and TRBJ1-2; TCRdb returns TRBD1, unconfirmable since there is no DNA. Sequencing used blood. CDR3 loop: CASSPNTGFGYTF.